This T cell receptor (beta chain) was captured in a study of T cells in Graves' hyperthyroidism and ophthalmopathy (dated by TCRdb to the late 2010s). At the level of the whole study: To identify TCR V-J signatures that set the groups apart, the researchers used a discovery cohort of 100 or so patients, made up of approximately 43 with Graves' ophthalmopathy and some 60 with stable Graves' hyperthyroidism. The paper reports TCR Vbeta CDR3 sequencing of more than 120 peripheral blood samples: 40 or so ophthalmopathy, about 75 hyperthyroidism and approximately 17 progressor patients. After sampling, hyperthyroidism patients received methimazole starting at 30 mg daily, and ophthalmopathy patients received high-dose intravenous methylprednisolone. The study also compared thyroid tissue and blood T-cell repertoires from five or six Graves' hyperthyroidism patients. Prospective prediction of ophthalmopathy was tested in an independent validation cohort consisting of some 18 hyperthyroidism patients and some 15 patients who later progressed to ophthalmopathy. The 85 to 100 discovery patients were divided at random into training and test sets in a 7:3 ratio.

Patients with uncontrolled infections, other autoimmune diseases, pregnancy or lactation were excluded. Diagnoses relied on clinical symptoms, serum thyroxine and TRAb, thyroid ultrasound and orbital computed tomography. Total RNA was extracted with Trizol reagent, and quality was checked on an Agilent 2100 Bioanalyzer. The TCR beta CDR3 regions were amplified from RNA transcripts. The TCR CDR3 was subjected to a first round of RT-PCR using the HTBI primer set and the Qiagen OneStep RT-PCR kit. Libraries were constructed in a second round of multiplex PCR, after which size selection and purification were carried out. Paired-end sequencing of the libraries was performed with 100 bp reads on an Illumina HiSeq2000. The authors processed their data as follows. SOAPnuke was used to process the raw data, with reads discarded if the reads contained adapters or uncalled bases, had a mean Phred below 15, or lacked an exact constant-primer or identifier match. High-quality paired reads were merged with COPE v1.2.5, and unique nucleotide sequences were defined as clonotypes. MiTCR v1.1 was used to align clonotypes to the IMGT TRBV, TRBD and TRBJ reference segments. The analysis was restricted to V-J combinations with a frequency above 0.0001, which together covered about 99% of the repertoires. A TCS score was defined as the ratio between F50 (clonal expansion) and ExV (chaos), using BLOSUM62-based TCRdist between CDR3 peptides within each V-J. Welch's t-statistics and random forest reduced around 550 V-J features to 10 to 15, which were used in a naive Bayes classifier (R e1071). Thyroid-blood repertoire similarity was quantified with the Morisita-Horn index. The public reads were run again by TCRdb, first through fastp at Q25 and then through MiXCR, and only productive beta chains were kept. Each entry merges the rows of one CDR3 protein and shows their most common DNA and genes. TCRdb, rather than the study authors, made the V and J calls. The sample table records roughly 570,000 distinct CDR3 sequences; just over 45% of these occur just once. The ten largest clones add up to around 17% of the sample.

This clonotype has a count of ten or more. This clone's antigen is unknown. No base quality values were provided; no much bigger clone lies one nucleotide off. Paper-wide results and their limitations: In validation, the model predicted progression to ophthalmopathy a median of around six months before onset, with over 60% sensitivity and roughly 79% specificity. Most expanded thyroid clonotypes (frequency above 0.001) were also detected in blood, a finding suggesting that blood repertoires may reflect thyroid immune responses. Sample size was not statistically predetermined, and investigators were not blinded to group allocation. A 13 V-J signature model separated ophthalmopathy from stable hyperthyroidism, with around 88% sensitivity and roughly 81% specificity in cross-validation and 80%/75% in testing.

The TCR sequence derives from an adult woman with Graves' disease, either hyperthyroidism or ophthalmopathy (not recorded which). The source material was peripheral blood or thyroid tissue (not recorded which).

The nucleotides read TGTGCCAGCAGCTTAGGGGGACTGACCTACGAGCAGTACTTC. Translated, it reads CASSLGGLTYEQYF. The rearranged segments are TRBV7-2 and TRBJ2-7, with a weak D call of TRBD2 (6 bases match). The germline V gene gives CDR1 as SGHTA and CDR2 as FQGNSA. Reading from cysteine to phenylalanine, the CDR3 counts 14 amino acids. The retained sequence is limited to the CDR3, 42 bases, with the frame set at the first base. V is reduced by 1 base and J by 2 bases, leaving a spacing of 9 bases between them.